The entry below describes one TCR beta chain. This sample was taken from a study of blood T cell repertoires in COVID-19. Whole-study context: COVID-19 samples, acute and convalescent, were from the United States, Italy and Spain.

The junction had 12 bases not matched to a gene; V was cut back by 0 bases and J by 5 bases. Germline values: CDR1 SEHNR, CDR2 FQNEAQ (reference sequence). CDR3 size: 19 residues. Authors' analysis steps: Amplified reference gene primers provided the basis for estimating nucleated cell counts. TCRdb keeps only in-frame clones here, not all; method: immunoSEQ multiplex PCR. That table furnishes V, J and clone size, whereas the DNA furnished D and trimming. Of 120,000 to 150,000 clones listed, 88% are singletons. This clonotype was sampled from a human donor in a cohort sampled during active COVID-19. The chain couples TRBV7-9 to TRBJ2-3, with TRBD1 matching 12 bases. The sequencing input was peripheral blood. The chain's CDR3 is CASSLATSRDRGRRDTQYF. The DNA for the CDR3 is TGTGCCAGCAGCTTAGCTACATCGAGGGACAGGGGGCGGAGAGATACGCAGTATTTT.